One sample yielded the 5 T cell receptor beta chains listed below, sequenced in a study of blood T cell repertoires in COVID-19. Repertoires were generated with immunoSEQ multiplex PCR, while TCRdb's copy carries only in-frame clones and drops some. The sample records over 90,000 clones, around four fifths being singletons. What was sequenced was peripheral blood. Source of these receptors: a man between 35 and 55 years old with active or convalescent COVID-19.

The chain recombines TRBV11-2 with TRBJ2-7; 9 nucleotides align to TRBD2. With 0 bases clipped from V and 5 bases from J, the junction kept 8 bases outside the gene matches. Germline CDR1 and CDR2: SGHAT and FQNNGV. This CDR3 region has 16 residues. DNA of the CDR3: TGTGCCAGCAGCTTAGAACCGGGACTAGCACCCAACGAGCAGTACTTC. Its protein product is CASSLEPGLAPNEQYF.

In nucleotides, the CDR3 is TGTGCCAGCAGCATACAGGGGAACTATGGCTACACCTTC. Translated, it gives CASSIQGNYGYTF. This chain joins TRBV14 and TRBJ1-2, with 7 bases identical to TRBD1. CDR1 SGHDN and CDR2 FVKESK come from the germline V gene. J was trimmed by 2 bases and V by 5 bases; bases with no gene match: 2. This CDR3 has 13 residues.

This chain links TRBV29-1 with TRBJ2-2; no definite D call. Germline V gene lookup returns CDR1 SQVTM and CDR2 ANQGSEA. Trimming cost V 4 bases and J 1 base, with 7 bases left between them. The CDR3 spans 13 residues. The CDR3 DNA is TGCAGCGTTGGACAAATGAACACCGGGGAGCTGTTTTTT. Its protein product is CSVGQMNTGELFF.

The chain couples TRBV9 to TRBJ1-1; D is possibly TRBD1 (5 bases). Germline V gene data show CDR1 as SGDLS and CDR2 as YYNGEE. This CDR3 has 15 amino acids. The V and J ends lost 4 bases and 7 bases respectively, with 20 bases between them. The CDR3 loop reads CASSPHLRGSVEAFF. For the CDR3, the DNA is TGTGCCAGCAGCCCTCACTTGCGGGGGTCAGTTGAAGCTTTCTTT.

J is TRBJ2-7 and V is TRBV30; the match to TRBD1 covers 8 bases. The CDR3 spans 13 residues. The germline V gene has CDR1 GTSNPN and CDR2 SVGIG (reference sequence). Losses at the gene ends were 2 bases for V and 7 bases for J; bases not matched to a gene: 7. The CDR3 loop reads CAWSLDRTGEQYF. The CDR3, as DNA: TGTGCCTGGAGTTTGGACAGGACAGGGGAGCAGTACTTC. Looking up the rest from reference TRBV30 and TRBJ2-7 gives the full variable domain: SQTIHQWPATLVQPVGSPLSLECTVEGTSNPNLYWYRQAAGRGLQLLFYSVGIGQISSEVPQNLSASRPQDRQFILSSKKLLLSDSGFYLCAWSLDRTGEQYFGPGTRLTVT.